What follows are 23 T cell receptor beta chains derived from one specimen sequenced in a study of tumor-infiltrating lymphocytes in oesophageal squamous cell carcinoma (dated by TCRdb to the mid-2010s). Receptors were amplified or captured by PCR. TCRdb lists the instrument as Illumina HiSeq 2000. In TCRdb, the public reads were trimmed at Q25 with fastp and aligned with MiXCR, with productive beta chains retained. Each CDR3 protein gets just one entry, which takes the most common genes and DNA from the rows behind it. This sample gives about 25,000 distinct CDR3 sequences in total; about 40% of them show up just once. About 25% of the sample lies in the top ten. The sample was esophageal tumor tissue. The receptors come from a male donor with esophageal squamous cell carcinoma.

This chain uses TRBV7-6 with TRBJ1-1; D not resolved. Between the trimmed V and J ends, which lost 1 base and 5 bases, there was a span of 2 bases. Per the germline V gene, CDR1 is SGHVS and CDR2 is FNYEAQ. The CDR3 has 11 amino acids. CDR3 DNA sequence: TGTGCCAGCAGCTTAGTGACTGAAGCTTTCTTT. This encodes CASSLVTEAFF.

This clonotype was picked up many times. This sequence joins TRBV6-1 and TRBJ2-1, with 9 bases lining up with TRBD1. The better agreement between TRBJ1-2 and the DNA end casts doubt on the J call. The CDR3 extends over 12 amino acids. CDR1 is MNHNS and CDR2 is SASEGT in the germline V gene. The DNA for the CDR3 is TGTGCCAGCAGTCGGGACAGGGCTGGCTACACCTTC. It encodes CASSRDRAGYTF.

The chain recombines TRBV7-8 with TRBJ2-6; D gene uncertain. The J call may not be correct, given that the DNA end is closer to TRBJ2-7. Per the germline V gene, CDR1 is SGHVS and CDR2 is FQNEAQ. The CDR3 length is 11 residues. This CDR3 is CASSYSIEQYF. In nucleotides, the CDR3 is TGTGCCAGCAGTTACAGTATCGAGCAGTACTTC.

With respect to this clonotype: In this CDR3 the conserved last residue, phenylalanine or tryptophan, is missing, so a read error is likely. The DNA is omitted, as the CDR3 cannot be located on it reliably, and the CDR3 follows TCRdb's listing. J is TRBJ1-6 and V is TRBV27; whether TRBD1, the table's D call, matches the DNA was not checked. The V gene's germline CDR1 is MNHEY and CDR2 SMNVEV (reference sequence). A total of 8 residues make up the CDR3, ends included. The CDR3 is CASSDPGQ.

As for this clonotype: The CDR3 end shows no conserved phenylalanine or tryptophan, and so a read error is likely. The DNA is omitted, as the CDR3 cannot be located on it reliably, and the CDR3 follows TCRdb's listing. The chain carries TRBV7-6 and TRBJ1-1; TRBD1, the D gene given by the table, was not confirmed from the DNA. Counting both end residues, the CDR3 totals 14 amino acids. Germline V gene sequence: CDR1 SGHVS, CDR2 FNYEAQ. CDR3 in amino acids: CASSLSPTSSTSGQ.

This clonotype occurred many times. A read error is possible here, since a much larger clone lies one base away. This chain uses TRBV7-6 with TRBJ2-7, with D possibly TRBD2 on 6 matching bases. This CDR3 spans 17 amino acids. Trimming shortened V by 1 base and J by 7 bases, and 23 bases separated the two germline ends. The V gene's germline CDR1 is SGHVS and CDR2 FNYEAQ. CDR3 sequence reads: CASSLEGTSIPYNEQYF. In DNA form, the CDR3 reads TGTGCCAGCAGCTTAGAAGGAACTAGCATCCCCTACAATGAGCAGTACTTC.

This clonotype occurred once. A much larger clone lies one base from this, so it may be a read error. The V and J genes are TRBV14 and TRBJ2-3, with TRBD2 matching over 12 bases. The closer fit of TRBJ2-1 to the DNA end suggests the J call may be wrong. Germline values: CDR1 SGHDN, CDR2 FVKESK. The CDR3 has 14 amino acids. The CDR3 spells CASKGLAGHDEQFF. The CDR3 bases are TGTGCCAGCAAGGGACTAGCGGGCCACGATGAGCAGTTCTTC.

The rearrangement uses TRBV5-1 and TRBJ2-7; no clear D. CDR1 and CDR2 (germline): SGHRS, YFSETQ. Trimming pared 3 bases from V and 3 bases from J, leaving 7 bases between. This CDR3 contains 12 residues. The CDR3 protein is CASSSGYYEQYF. The CDR3 DNA sequence: TGCGCCAGCAGCTCCGGGTACTACGAGCAGTACTTC.

This chain connects TRBV7-2 to TRBJ2-3, with 10 bases lining up with TRBD2. This CDR3 is built from 18 residues. Germline CDR1 SGHTA, CDR2 FQGNSA. V lost 1 base to trimming and J lost 2 bases; unmatched junction nucleotides: 9. The CDR3 nucleotides are TGTGCCAGCAGCTTAGAGTATGGGCTAGCGGGGGACACAGATACGCAGTATTTT. Amino acid sequence: CASSLEYGLAGDTDTQYF.

A word on this clonotype: No DNA is shown, since the ends of the CDR3 on it are uncertain; the CDR3 is the one TCRdb lists. The chain couples TRBV6-4 to TRBJ2-6; the D call in the table, TRBD1, was not verified against the DNA. In germline, CDR1 is MRHNA, CDR2 SNTAGT. A total of 16 residues make up the CDR3, ends included. CDR3 protein: CASSDRNRAEWLHLRF.

This clonotype was observed at least ten times. The V call is TRBV5-8, the J call TRBJ2-4; perhaps TRBD1 as D (6 bases). Per the germline V gene, CDR1 is SGHTS and CDR2 is YDEGEE. The CDR3 sequence is 15 residues long. V lost 4 bases and J 2 bases, leaving 13 bases between the germline ends. CDR3 residues: CASSMGHQTKNIQYF. The CDR3 bases are TGTGCCAGCAGCATGGGACACCAGACCAAAAACATTCAGTACTTC.

The chain couples TRBV7-6 to TRBJ1-3; unclear D gene. Per germline, CDR1 SGHVS and CDR2 FNYEAQ. V was trimmed by 2 bases and J by 2 bases, leaving 7 bases between them. The CDR3 length is 14 residues. The CDR3 sequence is CASSLSTTGNTIYF. The CDR3, as DNA: TGTGCCAGCAGCTTATCTACGACTGGAAACACCATATATTTT. The whole variable domain, remainder taken from reference TRBV7-6 and TRBJ1-3, is GAGVSQSPRYKVTKRGQDVALRCDPISGHVSLYWYRQALGQGPEFLTYFNYEAQQDKSGLPNDRFSAERPEGSISTLTIQRTEQRDSAMYRCASSLSTTGNTIYFGEGSWLTVV.

The rearrangement links TRBV7-2 to TRBJ2-3, with unresolved D. Trimming took 4 bases from V and 4 from J, leaving 9 bases between them. CDR3 length: 13 amino acids. Germline V gene lookup returns CDR1 SGHTA and CDR2 FQGNSA. The CDR3 DNA follows: TGTGCCAGCAGCTCCTCAGGTCCAGATACGCAGTATTTT. The encoded protein is CASSSSGPDTQYF.

Concerning this clonotype: The conserved phenylalanine or tryptophan is not found at the CDR3 terminus, so this likely reflects a read error. Because the CDR3's place on the DNA is in doubt, the DNA is left out and the CDR3 is given as listed by TCRdb. CDR3 in amino acids: CASSFGLAGGGYEQYFGP. V is TRBV7-2 and J is TRBJ1-6. The germline CDR1 and CDR2 sequences are SGHTA and FQGNSA. The CDR3 sequence runs 18 residues, both termini included.

The table lists this clonotype with a few counts. Here the CDR3 omits its conserved ending phenylalanine or tryptophan, so a read error is the likely source. It is unclear where the CDR3 begins or ends on the DNA, so no DNA is shown, and the CDR3 is as TCRdb lists it. This chain links TRBV7-9 with TRBJ2-7. 15 amino acids form the CDR3, both terminal residues included. Looked up from germline, CDR1 is SEHNR and CDR2 is FQNEAQ (reference sequence). CDR3 loop: CASSLAGFDGYTFGS.

The chain has TRBV12-3 or TRBV12-4 and TRBJ2-1, with D unclear. V was pared by 4 bases and J by 6 bases, with 10 bases between. The CDR3 is 13 amino acids. The CDR3 spells CASSSMGGNEQFF. CDR3 DNA sequence: TGTGCCAGCAGTTCTATGGGCGGCAATGAGCAGTTCTTC.

CDR3 in amino acids: CATSSAGGSGETQFF. CDR3 bases: TGTGCCACCAGTTCGGCTGGCGGGAGTGGAGAGACCCAGTTCTTC. The V gene is TRBV24-1, the J gene TRBJ1-1, with TRBD2 matching over 7 bases. The J call is doubtful: the DNA matches TRBJ2-1 better. The CDR3 consists of 15 residues. The germline V gene encodes CDR1 KGHDR and CDR2 SFDVKD.

The sample holds a few counts of this clonotype. The V gene is TRBV3-1, the J gene TRBJ2-5; D is ambiguous. Gene TRBJ2-4 matches the end of the DNA better, so the J call may be wrong. Germline lookup yields CDR1 LGHDT and CDR2 YNNKEL (reference sequence). The CDR3 has 17 amino acids. The CDR3, as DNA: TGTGCCAGCAGCCAAGTCACGCTCCTTGGGGCCAAAAACATTCAGTACTTC. This sequence encodes CASSQVTLLGAKNIQYF.

This chain uses TRBV9 with TRBJ2-3; maybe TRBD2 (6 bases). The DNA matches TRBJ2-5 better at its end, which makes the J call doubtful. CDR3 length: 16 amino acids. Germline-derived CDR1 and CDR2 are SGDLS and YYNGEE. The CDR3 DNA sequence: TGTGCCAGCAGCGCCTCGCCAGGAGCGCGGGGTGAGACCCAGTACTTC. It translates to CASSASPGARGETQYF.

This clonotype came up many times. The V gene is TRBV5-6, the J gene TRBJ1-6; 10 positions agree with TRBD1. Unmatched junction bases numbered 7, after V lost 1 base and J lost 9 bases. This CDR3 spans 16 amino acids. The germline gives CDR1 SGHDT, CDR2 YYEEEE. In DNA, the CDR3 is TGTGCCAGCAGCTTGTGGGACAGGGGCCCTAGTTCACCCCTCCACTTT. This gives the protein CASSLWDRGPSSPLHF.

Judged by abundance, this clonotype is medium-sized. J is TRBJ2-7 and V is TRBV7-2; TRBD1 aligns across 9 bases. V dropped 7 bases and J dropped 4; count of bases not matched to a gene: 5. Looked up from germline, CDR1 is SGHTA and CDR2 is FQGNSA. The CDR3 is 13 amino acids. This CDR3 is CASMGQGEYEQYF. Written as DNA, the CDR3 is TGTGCCAGCATGGGACAGGGCGAATACGAGCAGTACTTC.

By sample share, this clonotype is medium-sized (0.01 to 0.1%). At one end, the junction sequence differs from germline, possibly due to a read error. The V and J genes are TRBV7-7 and TRBJ2-1; TRBD2 agrees at 11 bases. Germline assignment: CDR1 SSHAT and CDR2 FNYEAQ (reference sequence). The CDR3 has 16 amino acids. CDR3 protein: CASSPGLAGSYNEQFF. As DNA, the CDR3 is TGTGCTAGCAGCCCCGGACTAGCGGGCTCCTACAATGAGCAGTTCTTC.

The table lists this clonotype with a few counts. The rearrangement links TRBV15 to TRBJ2-4, with D possibly being TRBD1 or TRBD2 (6 bases each). The J call may be in error: the DNA end matches TRBJ2-5 better. The CDR3 extends over 15 amino acids. The germline V gene has CDR1 LNHNV and CDR2 YYDKDF (reference sequence). In DNA, the CDR3 is TGTGCCACCAGCAGAGATCGGGGGCTGGGTGAGACCCAGTACTTC. Its protein product is CATSRDRGLGETQYF.